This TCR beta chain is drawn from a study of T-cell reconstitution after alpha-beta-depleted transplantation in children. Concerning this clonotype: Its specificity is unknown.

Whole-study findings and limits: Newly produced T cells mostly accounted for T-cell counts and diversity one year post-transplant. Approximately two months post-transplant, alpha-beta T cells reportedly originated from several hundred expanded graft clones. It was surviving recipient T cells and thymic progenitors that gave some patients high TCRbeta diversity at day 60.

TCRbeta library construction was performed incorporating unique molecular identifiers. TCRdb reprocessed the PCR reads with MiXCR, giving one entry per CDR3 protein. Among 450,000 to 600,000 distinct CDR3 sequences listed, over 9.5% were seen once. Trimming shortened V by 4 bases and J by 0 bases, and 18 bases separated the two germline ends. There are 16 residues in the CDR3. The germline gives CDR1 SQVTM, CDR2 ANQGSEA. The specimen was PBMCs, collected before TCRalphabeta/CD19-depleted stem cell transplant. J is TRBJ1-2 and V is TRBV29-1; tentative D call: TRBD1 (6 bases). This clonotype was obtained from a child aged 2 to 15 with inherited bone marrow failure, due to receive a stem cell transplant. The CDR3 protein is CSVAGDRDTANYGYTF. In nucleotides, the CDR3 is TGCAGCGTTGCTGGGGACCGGGACACCGCTAACTATGGCTACACCTTC.